A single sample is the source of the 27 T cell receptor beta chains below, sequenced in a study of cytomegalovirus exposure and HLA in healthy donors (dated by TCRdb to the late 2010s). Receptor libraries were prepared by the immunoSEQ multiplex PCR assay. For the multiplex PCR, a mixture combining 60 forward primers for TCR Vbeta segments and 13 reverse primers for TCR Jbeta segments was used. Here the immuneACCESS table is served through TCRdb, limited to in-frame sequences with V and J called. Missing clones are a known gap in these copies; in checked studies unresolved V genes cover under half, and the rest lacks a known reason. A total of about 85,000 clones appear in this sample, 60% to 80% of them only once. The ten largest account for 20% to 30% of the sample. The sample comprised PBMCs. All receptors come from a woman aged 45-65 years in good health and CMV-seropositive.

The chain recombines TRBV7-9 with TRBJ2-1, with 7 bases fitting TRBD1. V was pared by 7 bases and J by 4 bases, with 7 bases of the junction left unmatched. In germline, CDR1 is SEHNR, CDR2 FQNEAQ (reference sequence). The CDR3 runs to 14 residues. The CDR3 protein is CASTLGQTYNEQFF. The CDR3 DNA follows: TGTGCCAGCACCCTGGGACAGACATACAATGAGCAGTTCTTC.

The CDR3 is CASSIQGNYGYTF. In nucleotides, the CDR3 is TGTGCCAGCAGCATACAGGGTAACTATGGCTACACCTTC. The genes are TRBV5-6 and TRBJ1-2; maybe TRBD1 (6 bases). The CDR3 length is 13 residues. CDR1 SGHDT and CDR2 YYEEEE come from the germline V gene. V dropped 4 bases and J dropped 1 base, with 8 bases sitting between them.

V is TRBV5-1 and J is TRBJ2-1; 7 nucleotides line up with TRBD2. After removal of 4 bases from V and 4 bases from J, the junction contained 11 bases not matched to a gene. In germline, CDR1 is SGHRS, CDR2 YFSETQ. The CDR3 has 16 residues. CDR3 nucleotides: TGCGCCAGCAGCAACACTCGTTGGGGGGGATACAATGAGCAGTTCTTC. This codes for CASSNTRWGGYNEQFF.

The chain employs TRBV27 and TRBJ1-1; 10 bases are a match to TRBD1. This CDR3 has 16 residues. Trimming took 5 bases from V and 1 from J; bases not matched to a gene: 7. CDR1 MNHEY and CDR2 SMNVEV come from the germline V gene (reference sequence). CDR3 bases: TGTGCCAGCAGTCACGGGACAGGGGTAGGGAACACTGAAGCTTTCTTT. Amino acid sequence: CASSHGTGVGNTEAFF.

The V call is TRBV9, the J call TRBJ2-1; TRBD2 agrees at 11 bases. Germline trimming cut 4 bases from V and 6 bases from J; bases unmatched to any gene: 12. The CDR3 runs 17 residues. Germline CDR1 is SGDLS and CDR2 is YYNGEE. The CDR3 bases are TGTGCCAGCAGCCCACATATAGCGGGAGGGCCAGGCAATGAGCAGTTCTTC. Translated: CASSPHIAGGPGNEQFF.

This clone came up once. The rearrangement links TRBV6-5 to TRBJ1-5; 8 bases line up with TRBD1. CDR3 length: 15 residues. Germline assignment: CDR1 MNHEY and CDR2 SVGAGI. The trim removed 5 bases at V and 6 bases at J, leaving 9 bases unmatched. CDR3 protein: CASSAGQGIGQPQHF. The CDR3 region has the DNA TGTGCCAGCAGTGCCGGACAGGGAATCGGTCAGCCCCAGCATTTT.

This clone occurred once. V is TRBV27 and J is TRBJ2-7; 7 nucleotides match TRBD1. J was trimmed by 1 base and V by 5 bases; bases with no gene match: 5. Per germline, CDR1 MNHEY and CDR2 SMNVEV (reference sequence). The CDR3 contains 14 residues. This CDR3 reads CASSPRDSSYEQYF. For the CDR3, the DNA is TGTGCCAGCAGTCCCCGGGACAGTTCCTACGAGCAGTACTTC.

The sample holds one count of this clone. This chain connects TRBV5-1 to TRBJ2-3; D possibly corresponds to TRBD2 (6 bases). Trimming left V 5 bases short and J 3 bases short, with 13 bases between. This CDR3 is built from 14 residues. In germline, CDR1 is SGHRS, CDR2 YFSETQ. In DNA, the CDR3 is TGCGCCAGCAGTATACGGGAGAGGACAGATACGCAGTATTTT. This encodes CASSIRERTDTQYF. Drawing the rest from reference TRBV5-1 and TRBJ2-3, the complete variable domain is KAGVTQTPRYLIKTRGQQVTLSCSPISGHRSVSWYQQTPGQGLQFLFEYFSETQRNKGNFPGRFSGRQFSNSRSEMNVSTLELGDSALYLCASSIRERTDTQYFGPGTRLTVL.

Only a few counts were recorded for this clone. The rearrangement uses TRBV11-2 and TRBJ2-7, with TRBD2 as a possible D gene (6 bases). This CDR3 region has 13 residues. Germline assignment: CDR1 SGHAT and CDR2 FQNNGV. V lost 0 bases to trimming and J lost 6 bases, with 9 bases between them. In DNA, the CDR3 is TGTGCCAGCAGCTTAGAGTTCGGGAGCGAGCAGTACTTC. Translated, it gives CASSLEFGSEQYF. The full variable domain, its missing parts supplied by reference TRBV11-2 and TRBJ2-7, is EAGVAQSPRYKIIEKRQSVAFWCNPISGHATLYWYQQILGQGPKLLIQFQNNGVVDDSQLPKDRFSAERLKGVDSTLKIQPAKLEDSAVYLCASSLEFGSEQYFGPGTRLTVT.

V is TRBV5-1 and J is TRBJ2-2; weak D call: TRBD2 (5 bases). Germline loops: CDR1 SGHRS, CDR2 YFSETQ. The CDR3 covers 13 residues. The V end lost 5 bases, the J end lost 8 bases, and 13 bases lay between the germline ends. In DNA form, the CDR3 reads TGCGCCAGCAGTTGGGAGCCGTCAGGGGAGCTGTTTTTT. It encodes CASSWEPSGELFF.

This chain joins TRBV5-4 and TRBJ2-7, with D maybe TRBD1 (6 bases). Per germline, CDR1 SGHNT and CDR2 YYREEE (reference sequence). The CDR3 spans 17 residues. V lost 1 base and J 9 bases, leaving 26 bases between the germline ends. The CDR3 protein is CASSLRGGRDPDRGQYV. The CDR3 nucleotides are TGTGCCAGCAGCTTGCGTGGGGGCCGGGATCCAGATAGAGGGCAGTACGTC.

This chain joins TRBV10-3 and TRBJ1-2, with TRBD1 matching over 9 bases. V was pared by 5 bases and J by 9 bases, with 7 bases of the junction left unmatched. This CDR3 region has 13 residues. Germline CDR1 and CDR2: ENHRY and SYGVKD. In DNA form, the CDR3 reads TGTGCCATCAGTCCGGGACAGGGAATGAGCTACACCTTC. Translation: CAISPGQGMSYTF.

The chain uses TRBV7-9 and TRBJ1-1; D call uncertain. The V gene's germline CDR1 is SEHNR and CDR2 FQNEAQ (reference sequence). V was clipped by 4 bases and J by 11 bases, with 17 bases between them. There are 13 residues in the CDR3. CDR3 sequence: CASSSPSTIYAFF. The CDR3 nucleotides are TGTGCCAGCAGCTCACCTAGTACGATTTACGCTTTCTTT.

The V gene is TRBV19, the J gene TRBJ2-4; 9 bases fit TRBD1. Germline lookup yields CDR1 LNHDA and CDR2 SQIVND (reference sequence). The length of the CDR3 is 18 residues. J gave up 1 base and V 8 bases, and 15 bases lay outside the gene matches. CDR3 amino acids: CASEIGGQGKFAKNIQYF. The CDR3 nucleotides read TGTGCCAGTGAAATTGGGGGACAGGGAAAGTTTGCCAAAAACATTCAGTACTTC.

The J gene is TRBJ2-5, the V gene TRBV5-1; TRBD1 matches 8 bases. Germline trimming cut 0 bases from V and 4 bases from J; bases unmatched to any gene: 5. Germline V lookup: CDR1 SGHRS, CDR2 YFSETQ. This CDR3 has 15 amino acids. CDR3 bases: TGCGCCAGCAGCTTGGGTTCAGGGGGCGGAGAGACCCAGTACTTC. Translation gives CASSLGSGGGETQYF.

J is TRBJ1-5 and V is TRBV2; tentative D call: TRBD1 (5 bases). Germline-derived CDR1 and CDR2 are SNHLY and FYNNEI. Deletions cut 1 base from V and 2 bases from J, with 6 bases between. This CDR3 region has 14 residues. In nucleotides, the CDR3 is TGTGCCAGCAGTGAAGGCAGGGGCAATCAGCCCCAGCATTTT. Encoded protein: CASSEGRGNQPQHF.

The table lists this clone with a count of one. The chain employs TRBV15 and TRBJ2-3, with 8 bases identical to TRBD2. V was clipped by 3 bases and J by 3 bases; unmatched bases: 8. The germline gives CDR1 LNHNV, CDR2 YYDKDF (reference sequence). The CDR3 sequence is 16 residues long. CDR3 in amino acids: CATSSYSGSNTDTQYF. The CDR3 DNA follows: TGTGCCACCAGCAGCTACAGCGGGAGTAATACAGATACGCAGTATTTT. The full variable domain, rest sourced from reference TRBV15 and TRBJ2-3, is DAMVIQNPRYQVTQFGKPVTLSCSQTLNHNVMYWYQQKSSQAPKLLFHYYDKDFNNEADTPDNFQSRRPNTSFCFLDIRSPGLGDTAMYLCATSSYSGSNTDTQYFGPGTRLTVL.

The table lists this clone with a few counts. The chain employs TRBV7-9 and TRBJ1-2; D is uncertain. This CDR3 has 14 amino acids. Trimming removed 5 bases from V and 2 bases from J, with 12 bases in between. Per germline, CDR1 SEHNR and CDR2 FQNEAQ (reference sequence). CDR3 in DNA: TGTGCCAGCAGCCCAGGTATAGGAAACTATGGCTACACCTTC. Amino acid sequence: CASSPGIGNYGYTF. The entire variable domain, with the rest obtained from reference TRBV7-9 and TRBJ1-2, is as follows: DTGVSQNPRHKITKRGQNVTFRCDPISEHNRLYWYRQTLGQGPEFLTYFQNEAQLEKSRLLSDRFSAERPKGSFSTLEIQRTEQGDSAMYLCASSPGIGNYGYTFGSGTRLTVV.

The chain has TRBV19 and TRBJ2-1; 14 nucleotides match TRBD2. V shed 5 bases and J 4 bases; nucleotides not matched to a gene: 7. The CDR3 extends over 17 amino acids. Looked up from germline, CDR1 is LNHDA and CDR2 is SQIVND (reference sequence). Here the CDR3 DNA reads TGTGCCAGTAGTCCAGGGACTAGCGGGAGATTTTACAATGAGCAGTTCTTC. Translated: CASSPGTSGRFYNEQFF.

V is TRBV30 and J is TRBJ1-5; D may be TRBD1 (5 bases). The germline V and J ends were trimmed by 7 bases and 7 bases, with 20 bases remaining between them. Per germline, CDR1 GTSNPN and CDR2 SVGIG (reference sequence). This CDR3 contains 14 residues. The DNA of the CDR3 is TGTGCCTTCTCGGGAGGGGCTGGAGGACAGCCCCAGCATTTT. Translation gives CAFSGGAGGQPQHF.

The chain couples TRBV7-8 to TRBJ2-4; D may be TRBD2 (6 bases). The V gene lost 3 bases and the J gene lost 9 bases, with 15 bases spanning the gap. The CDR3 runs 14 residues. Germline values: CDR1 SGHVS, CDR2 FQNEAQ. CDR3 DNA: TGTGCCAGCAGCTTGACGACTAGTCGAAGCATTCAGTACTTC. It is translated as CASSLTTSRSIQYF.

The J gene is TRBJ1-2, the V gene TRBV28, with D unclear. The CDR3 runs 14 residues. Germline-derived CDR1 and CDR2 are MDHEN and SYDVKM. V gave up 5 bases and J gave up 8 bases, with 18 bases separating them. CDR3 protein: CASSVAPYLNGYTF. CDR3 bases: TGTGCCAGCAGTGTCGCCCCCTACTTGAACGGCTACACCTTC.

This clone was seen more than once but under ten times. V is TRBV21-1 and J is TRBJ2-7; TRBD2 is taken as the D call from the table, unchecked against the DNA. TRBV21-1 is a documented pseudogene. The CDR3 has 16 residues. The chain's CDR3 is CASSASPETSAHEQYF. The CDR3 coding sequence is TGTGCCAGCAGCGCTTCCCCCGAGACTAGCGCTCACGAGCAGTACTTC.

This chain links TRBV6-5 with TRBJ2-3; tentative D call: TRBD2 (5 bases). The V gene lost 7 bases and the J gene lost 6 bases, with 14 bases spanning the gap. Germline-derived CDR1 and CDR2 are MNHEY and SVGAGI. This CDR3 is built from 13 residues. The chain's CDR3 is CASNQREGDTQYF. The CDR3 coding sequence is TGTGCCAGCAACCAGAGGGAAGGTGATACGCAGTATTTT.

This rearrangement joins TRBV5-1 to TRBJ2-2; weak D call: TRBD2 (8 bases). V gave up 7 bases and J gave up 8 bases, with 18 bases separating them. The germline gives CDR1 SGHRS, CDR2 YFSETQ. CDR3 length equals 14 residues. Here the CDR3 DNA reads TGCGCCAGCGAAAGGGACAGCGGGAGAGGGGAGCTGTTTTTT. Translation: CASERDSGRGELFF.

This chain's CDR3 is CASSTDSITIYF. In nucleotides, the CDR3 is TGTGCCAGCAGTACCGACAGTATCACCATATATTTT. The chain carries TRBV6-5 and TRBJ1-3; possible D gene TRBD1, 5 bases. V lost 5 bases and J lost 9, with 11 bases in between. The CDR3 contains 12 residues. Per the germline V gene, CDR1 is MNHEY and CDR2 is SVGAGI.

This clone was seen a few times. This chain links TRBV7-8 with TRBJ2-1, with 9 bases aligning to TRBD2. The germline V gene encodes CDR1 SGHVS and CDR2 FQNEAQ. CDR3 length equals 16 residues. The ends lost 1 base at V and 4 bases at J; junction bases unmatched: 5. CDR3 nucleotides: TGTGCCAGCAGCTTAGGGGCTAGCGGGACTTACAATGAGCAGTTCTTC. It translates to CASSLGASGTYNEQFF.